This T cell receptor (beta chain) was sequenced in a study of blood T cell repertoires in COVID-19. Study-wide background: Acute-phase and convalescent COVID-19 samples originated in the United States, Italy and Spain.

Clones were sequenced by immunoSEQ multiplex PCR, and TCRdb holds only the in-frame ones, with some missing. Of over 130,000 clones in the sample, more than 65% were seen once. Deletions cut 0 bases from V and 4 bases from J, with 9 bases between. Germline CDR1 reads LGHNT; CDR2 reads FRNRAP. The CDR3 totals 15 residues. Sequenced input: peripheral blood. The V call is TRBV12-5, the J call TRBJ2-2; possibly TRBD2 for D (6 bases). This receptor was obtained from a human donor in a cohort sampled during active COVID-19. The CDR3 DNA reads TGTGCTAGTGGTTTGGTCCGGGGAGGCACCGGGGAGCTGTTTTTT. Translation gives CASGLVRGGTGELFF.